This T cell receptor beta chain was sequenced in a study of blood T cell repertoires in COVID-19 (TCRdb year 2020). As for the study more broadly: Samples covering the acute and convalescent phases of COVID-19 were provided by collaborators in the United States, Italy and Spain. The prospective study material was composed of cDNA or gDNA derived from T cells, B-cell-depleted T cells, or PBMCs. Sample metadata almost always included a de-identified subject ID, COVID-19 status, age in years and sex. Where HLA class I and class II types were available, the types were taken from metadata supplied by the sample provider, not from assay-based typing. A freely available public database, intended as a resource for researchers studying the immune response to SARS-CoV-2, is where the repertoires were released. Deeply sampled blood TCRbeta repertoires from subjects exposed to, actively infected with, or recovered from COVID-19 were included in the dataset. The samples were drawn from two sources: the first 160 participants of the ongoing ImmuneRACE study, and 1,254 subjects contributed by 6 global collaborators.

Each collaborating institution followed its own protocols to collect whole blood in K2EDTA tubes. Collaborator samples were shipped for TCRbeta analysis as frozen whole blood, isolated PBMCs, or DNA extracted from either sample type. This clone was seen only once. Its antigen has not been determined. Base-call qualities are not available, and no considerably larger clone is one nucleotide away. The CDR3 holds 14 amino acids from the cysteine to the phenylalanine. Of the read, only the CDR3 DNA is kept; its 42 bases are in frame from base 1. CDR1 and CDR2 (SGHNT, YYREEE) derive from the germline V gene (reference sequence). Trimming costs V 0 bases and J 5 bases, and their ends lie 11 bases apart. The immunoSEQ Assay, a bias-controlled multiplex PCR, was used to amplify TCRbeta CDR3 regions from genomic DNA. Under the source paper's analysis protocol: Nucleated cell counts per sample were estimated from amplification of reference gene primers within the assay. Sequence reads were collapsed and filtered to measure the absolute abundance of every unique TCRbeta CDR3 rearrangement. For each sample, productive Simpson clonality was calculated by taking the square root of Simpson's diversity index across productive rearrangements. The table comes from immuneACCESS by way of TCRdb, which keeps in-frame sequences with V and J called. Part of the clones is missing from these tables; in studies checked, under half for an unresolved V gene and the rest for unknown reasons. From that table come the V and J calls and clone size; the DNA was used to work out D and trimming. Within this sample are approximately 130,000 clones, with 80% to 90% of them counted one time only. Less than 30% of the sample rests with the top ten.

General findings and caveats noted by the study authors: The amount of clinical and demographic metadata varied by source and participant and was provided uncurated.

This sequence uses TRBV5-4 and TRBJ1-1; a confident D gene designation cannot be given. This clonotype originated in a man between 70 and 80 years old with active or convalescent COVID-19. The sample comprised peripheral blood. The DNA sequence is TGTGCCAGCAGCTTGGTCCAGGAGGTTACTGAAGCTTTCTTT. Its translation reads: CASSLVQEVTEAFF.